The TCR beta chain described here comes from a study of blood T cell repertoires in COVID-19 (TCRdb year 2020). For context, the study as a whole: The collaborator samples originated in the United States, Italy and Spain and spanned the acute and convalescent phases of COVID-19. The repertoires were made available in a free public database intended to serve as a resource for research on the immune response to SARS-CoV-2. The samples were drawn from the first 160 participants of the ongoing ImmuneRACE study and from over 950 subjects provided by 6 global collaborators. The material from the prospective study consisted of cDNA or gDNA derived from T cells, B-cell-depleted T cells, or PBMCs. Where HLA class I and class II types were available, the types were taken from metadata supplied by the sample provider, not from assay-based typing. Nearly every sample came with metadata listing a de-identified subject ID, COVID-19 status, age in years and sex. Subjects who had been exposed to COVID-19, were actively infected with it, or had recovered from it provided the deeply sampled blood TCRbeta repertoires that made up the dataset.

Whole blood was collected in K2EDTA tubes by collaborating institutions according to the institutions' own protocols. Collaborator samples were shipped for TCRbeta analysis as frozen whole blood, isolated PBMCs, or DNA extracted from either sample type. TCRbeta CDR3 regions were amplified from genomic DNA using the immunoSEQ Assay, a bias-controlled multiplex PCR. The authors processed their data as follows. Nucleated cell counts per sample were estimated from amplification of reference gene primers within the assay. To quantify the absolute abundance of each unique TCRbeta CDR3 rearrangement, sequence reads were collapsed and filtered. For each sample, productive Simpson clonality was calculated as the square root of Simpson's diversity index across productive rearrangements. Not all clones reach the TCRdb copy of this immuneACCESS table, which keeps in-frame sequences only. Checked studies attribute under half of the gap to unresolved V genes and leave the rest unexplained. For V, J and clone size, that table is used; D and trimming come from the DNA. The sample includes fewer than 15,000 clones, with around 74% observed a single time. The ten top clones hold roughly two fifths of the sample.

The CDR3 sequence holds 17 residues, the cysteine and phenylalanine included. The read is trimmed to its CDR3 DNA, 51 bases read in frame from base 1. CDR1 and CDR2 are read off the germline V gene as KGHSH and LQKENI. At the junction V is shortened by 3 bases and J by 5 bases; bases outside the gene matches: 10. Of note for this clone: No cognate antigen has been identified for it. Base quality data are lacking; no much larger clone is found one base away.

The study at large found these results: How much clinical and demographic metadata was included differed by source and by participant, and the metadata was provided uncurated.

The sequencing input was peripheral blood. Here the chain combines TRBV18 and TRBJ2-7; 13 junctional bases match TRBD2. The clonotype was recovered from a woman of 80 years or more with acute or convalescent COVID-19. The DNA sequence follows: TGTGCCAGCTCACCTACGGGACTAGCGGGGATTCTGGACGAGCAGTACTTC. This codes for CASSPTGLAGILDEQYF.